Presented here are 18 T cell receptor beta chains from one specimen sequenced in a study of blood T cell repertoires in COVID-19 (dated by TCRdb to 2020 to 2022). Receptor libraries were prepared by the immunoSEQ multiplex PCR assay. Entries here come from immuneACCESS through TCRdb and include only in-frame sequences with V and J called. Some clones fail to appear in such tables; in the studies checked, an unresolved V gene covers under half of the shortfall, and the cause of the remainder is unknown. This sample lists about 200,000 clones; about 88% were detected once. Over 15% of the sample lies in the top ten. The source material was peripheral blood. The source of these receptors is a middle-aged man with COVID-19, enrolled during active disease.

The chain recombines TRBV19 with TRBJ2-2; 8 positions agree with TRBD1. Per the germline V gene, CDR1 is LNHDA and CDR2 is SQIVND (reference sequence). The CDR3 sequence is 16 residues long. V lost 4 bases and J lost 1; bases outside the gene matches: 5. CDR3: CASSRWDRLNTGELFF. The CDR3 DNA reads TGTGCCAGTAGTAGGTGGGACAGGCTGAACACCGGGGAGCTGTTTTTT.

V gene TRBV11-2 combines with J gene TRBJ1-2; 8 bases map to TRBD1. Germline V gives CDR1 SGHAT, CDR2 FQNNGV. The CDR3 covers 16 residues. After removal of 3 bases from V and 6 bases from J, the junction contained 12 bases not matched to a gene. The chain's CDR3 is CASSLEILDREDGYTF. CDR3 in DNA: TGTGCCAGCAGCTTGGAGATCCTGGACAGGGAGGATGGCTACACCTTC.

The chain combines TRBV19 with TRBJ1-1; TRBD1 matches 7 bases. Per germline, CDR1 LNHDA and CDR2 SQIVND (reference sequence). V gave up 8 bases and J gave up 6 bases; unmatched junction bases: 9. The CDR3 length is 13 residues. The CDR3 sequence: CASLPGGWSEAFF. The CDR3 coding sequence is TGTGCCAGTCTCCCAGGGGGATGGTCTGAAGCTTTCTTT.

V gene TRBV5-5 combines with J gene TRBJ1-1; 8 bases align to TRBD1. The CDR3 is 14 residues long. CDR1 is SGHKS, CDR2 YYEKEE, per germline (reference sequence). The J segment lost 2 bases and the V segment lost 2 bases, leaving 2 bases of the junction unmatched. CDR3 sequence: CASSFGQGNTEAFF. The CDR3 DNA reads TGTGCCAGCAGCTTTGGACAGGGAAACACTGAAGCTTTCTTT.

The V gene is TRBV19, the J gene TRBJ2-2; 7 nucleotides agree with TRBD1. The V and J ends lost 6 bases and 1 base, in that order; junction bases with no gene match: 8. The CDR3 has 16 residues. CDR1 is LNHDA and CDR2 is SQIVND in the germline V gene (reference sequence). CDR3 coding DNA: TGTGCCAGTAGCCAATTACAGGGGATGAACACCGGGGAGCTGTTTTTT. This gives the protein CASSQLQGMNTGELFF. Looking up the rest from reference TRBV19 and TRBJ2-2 gives the full variable domain: DGGITQSPKYLFRKEGQNVTLSCEQNLNHDAMYWYRQDPGQGLRLIYYSQIVNDFQKGDIAEGYSVSREKKESFPLTVTSAQKNPTAFYLCASSQLQGMNTGELFFGEGSRLTVL.

A single count supports this clone. The gene calls are TRBV6-6 and TRBJ1-1; 8 bases are a match to TRBD1. The CDR3 sequence is 14 residues long. J lost 10 bases, V lost 2 bases, and 9 bases had no gene match. The germline gives CDR1 MNHNY, CDR2 SVGAGI (reference sequence). The CDR3 protein is CASSYATGEEVAFF. The CDR3 region has the DNA TGTGCCAGCAGTTACGCGACAGGGGAGGAGGTAGCTTTCTTT.

This clone was seen just once. V is TRBV9 and J is TRBJ1-5; D is unclear. The CDR3 is 12 amino acids. V lost 3 bases to trimming and J lost 9 bases, with 10 bases between them. Germline V CDR1 and CDR2: SGDLS, YYNGEE. CDR3 DNA: TGTGCCAGCAGCGGTACTGCCGGGCCCCAGCATTTT. Translating gives CASSGTAGPQHF.

This clone was seen once. This chain connects TRBV12-5 to TRBJ1-4; 8 positions agree with TRBD1. This CDR3 contains 15 residues. Germline V lookup: CDR1 LGHNT, CDR2 FRNRAP. With 5 bases clipped from V and 0 bases from J, the junction kept 2 bases outside the gene matches. CDR3 sequence reads: CASGTGQATNEKLFF. CDR3 in DNA: TGTGCTAGTGGTACGGGACAGGCAACTAATGAAAAACTGTTTTTT.

This clone has just one count. V usage is TRBV19 and J usage is TRBJ2-3; 9 bases fit TRBD1. This CDR3 contains 16 residues. V was pared by 7 bases and J by 4 bases, with 12 bases of the junction left unmatched. Per the germline V gene, CDR1 is LNHDA and CDR2 is SQIVND (reference sequence). CDR3 sequence reads: CASTPVGQGNSDTQYF. CDR3 coding DNA: TGTGCCAGTACCCCAGTTGGACAGGGGAATTCAGATACGCAGTATTTT.

This rearrangement joins TRBV15 to TRBJ1-4, with D uncertain. Trimming pared 4 bases from V and 7 bases from J, leaving 10 bases between. CDR3 length equals 13 residues. Per germline, CDR1 LNHNV and CDR2 YYDKDF (reference sequence). In nucleotides, the CDR3 is TGTGCCACCAGCAATAGGGCGGGTGAAAAACTGTTTTTT. Translating it yields CATSNRAGEKLFF.

The chain links TRBV27 to TRBJ2-3, with 8 bases fitting TRBD2. Germline values: CDR1 MNHEY, CDR2 SMNVEV (reference sequence). V lost 4 bases and J lost 6; bases outside the gene matches: 9. The CDR3 totals 15 residues. CDR3 sequence reads: CASSYDGGGMDTQYF. The CDR3 bases are TGTGCCAGCAGTTATGACGGGGGGGGTATGGATACGCAGTATTTT.

This clone turned up a few times. This chain joins TRBV7-8 and TRBJ2-1, with 9 bases matching TRBD2. The CDR3 length is 16 residues. V lost 4 bases to trimming and J lost 7 bases; unmatched junction nucleotides: 11. Germline assignment: CDR1 SGHVS and CDR2 FQNEAQ. The CDR3 region is CASSSDSRGGGNEQFF. The CDR3 DNA reads TGTGCCAGCAGCTCAGATTCGCGGGGGGGCGGGAATGAGCAGTTCTTC.

This rearrangement joins TRBV6-5 to TRBJ1-2, with D unresolved. CDR3 length: 12 amino acids. Germline values: CDR1 MNHEY, CDR2 SVGAGI. The V end was cut by 4 bases, the J end by 4 bases, with 7 bases between. CDR3 loop: CASSSFPYGYTF. The CDR3 DNA is TGTGCCAGCAGTTCATTTCCCTATGGCTACACCTTC.

V and J are TRBV5-5 and TRBJ2-3, with D unresolved. The CDR3 is 13 residues long. From germline, CDR1 is SGHKS and CDR2 YYEKEE (reference sequence). Trimming took off 1 base at V and 1 base at J, with 4 bases between the two ends. Here the CDR3 DNA reads TGTGCCAGCAGCTTGCGGGGCACAGATACGCAGTATTTT. This translates into CASSLRGTDTQYF.

The chain has TRBV6-4 and TRBJ2-1; TRBD1 might be the D (6 bases). V was cut by 5 bases and J by 2 bases, with 10 bases left in between. Germline CDR1 MRHNA, CDR2 SNTAGT. The CDR3 is made up of 14 amino acids. CDR3 region: CASSQGLPYNEQFF. The CDR3 DNA follows: TGTGCCAGCAGTCAGGGGTTACCCTACAATGAGCAGTTCTTC.

The genes are TRBV5-1 and TRBJ2-5; TRBD1 agrees at 7 bases. The trim removed 4 bases at V and 5 bases at J, leaving 8 bases unmatched. The CDR3 totals 14 residues. CDR1 is SGHRS and CDR2 is YFSETQ in the germline V gene. In DNA, the CDR3 is TGCGCCAGCAGCCTACAGGGGACGCGGGAGACCCAGTACTTC. It specifies CASSLQGTRETQYF.

The chain employs TRBV3-1 (or the pseudogene TRBV3-2) and TRBJ2-3; D not resolved. This CDR3 comprises 13 residues. Germline-derived CDR1 and CDR2 are LGHDT and YNNKEL (reference sequence). The V end was cut by 3 bases, the J end by 7 bases, with 11 bases between. The CDR3 DNA sequence: TGTGCCAGCAGCCAGCCTGAACTCCATACGCAGTATTTT. Its translation is CASSQPELHTQYF.

The chain joins TRBV6-5 to TRBJ2-7, with TRBD1 matching 9 bases. This CDR3 has 15 residues. CDR1 is MNHEY and CDR2 is SVGAGI in the germline V gene. J lost 4 bases, V lost 2 bases, and 6 bases had no gene match. CDR3 DNA sequence: TGTGCCAGCAGTTACGAGCCGGGACAGGGTTACGAGCAGTACTTC. Amino acid sequence: CASSYEPGQGYEQYF.